This T cell receptor (beta chain) was obtained from a study of shared clonotypes between healthy human individuals. Overall study results and limits: Larger estimated richness was generally recorded for naive subsets relative to memory subsets.

The donors, all of them Caucasian adults, lived in Nashville, Tennessee. Germline V lookup: CDR1 SGHAT, CDR2 FQNNGV. The CDR3 consists of 14 residues. Trimming at V came to 1 base and at J to 5 bases, leaving 5 bases not matched to a gene. The protocol was immunoSEQ multiplex PCR, while the TCRdb copy is restricted to in-frame clones and leaves out a portion. The sample yields 550,000 to 800,000 clones, about 74% seen once. Points on this clone: Its antigen is not identified.

Sequenced: memory CD4+ T cells sorted from blood. The subset is: CD45RA-negative fraction. J is TRBJ2-7 and V is TRBV11-2; 7 bases fit TRBD2. This sequence was found in a woman younger than 45 in good health. CDR3 residues: CASSLVAGAHEQYF. The CDR3 DNA reads TGTGCCAGCAGCTTAGTTGCGGGAGCCCACGAGCAGTACTTC.